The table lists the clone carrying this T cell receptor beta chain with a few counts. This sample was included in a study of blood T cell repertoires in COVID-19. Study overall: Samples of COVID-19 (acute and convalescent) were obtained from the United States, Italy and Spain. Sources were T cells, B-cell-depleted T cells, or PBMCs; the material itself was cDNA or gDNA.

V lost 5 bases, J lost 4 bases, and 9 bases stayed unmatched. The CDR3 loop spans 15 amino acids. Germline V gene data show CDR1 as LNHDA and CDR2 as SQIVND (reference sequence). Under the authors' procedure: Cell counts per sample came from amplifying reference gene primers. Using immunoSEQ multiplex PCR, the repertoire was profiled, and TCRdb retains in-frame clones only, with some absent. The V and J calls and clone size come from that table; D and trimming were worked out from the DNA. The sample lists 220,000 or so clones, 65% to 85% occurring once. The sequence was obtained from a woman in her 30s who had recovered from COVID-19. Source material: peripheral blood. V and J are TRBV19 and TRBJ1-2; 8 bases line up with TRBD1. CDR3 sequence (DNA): TGTGCCAGTAGTCCCAGAGGACAGGGCGGCTATGGCTACACCTTC. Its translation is CASSPRGQGGYGYTF.